This T cell receptor beta chain was sequenced for a study of CXCR3-negative and CXCR3-positive naive CD8 T cells. For this clonotype: Its antigen remains unidentified.

The naive CD8+ gate required CD45RO-CCR7+CD27+CD95- phenotype. Study-level points and caveats: Hydrophobicity was higher for TRB CDR3s found in CXCR3-positive naive cells than in CXCR3-negative naive cells.

Germline CDR1 DFQATT, CDR2 SNEGSKA (reference sequence). This CDR3 is 14 amino acids long. Preparation of TRB cDNA libraries relied on 5' RACE carrying UMI labels. TCRdb re-called the 5' RACE reads; every CDR3 protein appears as one record, without DNA. The sample's table shows some 140,000 distinct CDR3 sequences. The receptor's source is a human donor in good health. Some clones in this sample may be carry-over from other donors' samples. Sequences were obtained from naive CXCR3+ CD8+ T cells from blood. This sample's subset: CD45RO-CCR7+CD27+CD95- naive CD8+ T cells expressing CXCR3 (TNR3+). V usage is TRBV20-1 and J usage is TRBJ1-3. Here the CDR3 reads CSARVVSSGNTIYF.